This T cell receptor (beta chain) was identified during a study of response to subunit inactivated influenza vaccine (dated 2018 in TCRdb). For the wider study: Deep quantitative T cell receptor repertoire profiling was used in the study to track responses to a trivalent subunit inactivated influenza vaccine. Broader findings and caveats from the paper: The authors suggested that each seasonal influenza vaccination may recruit only a limited number of new T cells.

The CDR3, from cysteine to phenylalanine, totals 16 residues. The entry retains the CDR3 DNA only, 48 bases that are in frame from base 1. Here V drops 5 bases and J drops 7 bases, and the junction holds 9 bases not matched to any gene. Receptors were amplified or captured by RT-PCR. Reads for this sample came from an Illumina HiSeq 2500. TCRdb reran the public reads through fastp at Q25 and MiXCR, keeping productive beta chains. Rows with one shared CDR3 protein collapse into an entry with the most common genes and DNA. Within this sample are under 800,000 distinct CDR3 sequences, with around 13% of them counted one time only. Of the sample, approximately 6.5% is held by the ten largest clones. In regard to this clonotype: This clone's antigen is unknown. Base qualities are not recorded, but no much larger clone differs from it by a single base.

Recombination connected TRBV12-3 or TRBV12-4 to TRBJ1-6; 9 of the junction bases match TRBD1. The receptor was derived from a man over 45 who received an inactivated influenza vaccine. Donor details come from another sample of the same person, matched by shared clones. Material: PBMCs from blood, obtained approximately 15 days before vaccination. The DNA sequence follows: TGTGCCAGCAGTCCCCGACGGACAGGGGACAATTCACCCCTCCACTTT. Translated, this is CASSPRRTGDNSPLHF.